Below are 27 T cell receptor beta chains sequenced from a single sample in a study of blood T cell repertoires in COVID-19. TCRdb's copy holds only in-frame clones and misses some; the assay was immunoSEQ multiplex PCR. Of about 200,000 clones listed, about 87% are singletons. The source material was peripheral blood. The receptors shown here come from a man aged 55 to 70 who had recovered from COVID-19.

The chain uses TRBV19 and TRBJ2-1; D might be TRBD1 (6 bases). CDR1 LNHDA and CDR2 SQIVND come from the germline V gene (reference sequence). V lost 7 bases to trimming and J lost 6 bases, with 7 bases between them. CDR3 size: 11 residues. The CDR3: CASKQGNEQFF. The CDR3 bases are TGTGCCAGTAAACAGGGCAATGAGCAGTTCTTC.

The chain recombines TRBV30 with TRBJ1-6; 7 nucleotides align to TRBD1. The V segment lost 2 bases and the J segment 9 bases; nucleotides outside the gene matches: 7. Germline-derived CDR1 and CDR2 are GTSNPN and SVGIG (reference sequence). This CDR3 comprises 14 residues. In DNA form, the CDR3 reads TGTGCCTGGAGTCTGGGACAGCTATCTTCACCCCTCCACTTT. It encodes CAWSLGQLSSPLHF.

The gene calls are TRBV30 and TRBJ1-1, with D maybe TRBD1 (6 bases). CDR1 and CDR2 from the germline V gene are GTSNPN and SVGIG (reference sequence). The CDR3 loop spans 14 amino acids. V dropped 2 bases and J dropped 0 bases, with 10 bases sitting between them. CDR3 region: CAWSMTGMNTEAFF. Here the CDR3 DNA reads TGTGCCTGGAGTATGACAGGAATGAACACTGAAGCTTTCTTT.

The table lists this clone with a few counts. One end of the junction fails to match germline, which may point to a read error. The rearrangement links TRBV6-5 to TRBJ1-1; D gene unclear. The CDR3 contains 10 residues. Looked up from germline, CDR1 is MNHEY and CDR2 is SVGAGI. The CDR3 loop is CASSYTTNNF. In nucleotides, the CDR3 is TGTGCCAGCAGTTACACAACCAATAACTTT.

The rearrangement links TRBV24-1 to TRBJ2-1, with D perhaps matching TRBD1 (6 bases). V shed 5 bases and J shed 0 bases, with 13 bases lying between them. CDR1 is KGHDR and CDR2 is SFDVKD in the germline V gene. The CDR3 runs 16 residues. DNA of the CDR3: TGTGCCACCAGTGGTGAGACAGGTCTCTCCTACAATGAGCAGTTCTTC. It specifies CATSGETGLSYNEQFF.

The gene calls are TRBV29-1 and TRBJ2-7; the match to TRBD2 covers 7 bases. Germline loops: CDR1 SQVTM, CDR2 ANQGSEA. The CDR3 sequence is 14 residues long. The CDR3 sequence is CSFTRGGKMYEQYF. CDR3 sequence (DNA): TGCAGTTTTACGAGGGGAGGGAAAATGTACGAGCAGTACTTC.

This clone was counted a single time. The chain employs TRBV18 and TRBJ2-7; 8 nucleotides align to TRBD1. With 2 bases clipped from V and 6 bases from J, the junction kept 6 bases outside the gene matches. The germline gives CDR1 KGHSH, CDR2 LQKENI. The CDR3 has 14 amino acids. The CDR3 is CASSPAQGASEQYF. CDR3 coding DNA: TGTGCCAGCTCACCAGCCCAGGGGGCCTCCGAGCAGTACTTC.

Turning to this clone: A junction boundary mismatches the germline segment, possibly from a read error. This rearrangement joins TRBV30 to TRBJ2-1; TRBD2 agrees at 10 bases. The length of the CDR3 is 12 residues. In germline, CDR1 is GTSNPN, CDR2 SVGIG (reference sequence). This CDR3 reads CAWRRTSGIVLF. The CDR3 DNA sequence: TGTGCCTGGAGGCGAACTAGCGGGATCGTGCTCTTC.

This chain connects TRBV11-1 to TRBJ2-2; weak D call: TRBD1 (5 bases). Germline V gene data show CDR1 as SGHAT and CDR2 as FQDESV (reference sequence). With 5 bases removed from V and 7 bases from J, the gap between germline ends came to 11 bases. The CDR3 is 13 residues long. CDR3 amino acids: CASSRSRVGELFF. CDR3 coding DNA: TGTGCCAGCAGCCGAAGCAGGGTCGGGGAGCTGTTTTTT.

The chain links TRBV27 to TRBJ2-5, with TRBD2 identical over 10 bases. Germline CDR1 and CDR2: MNHEY and SMNVEV (reference sequence). V was clipped by 6 bases and J by 5 bases; unmatched bases: 3. This CDR3 is 13 amino acids long. The CDR3 DNA sequence: TGTGCCAGCAGAGCGGGAGGGAAGGAGACCCAGTACTTC. Translating it yields CASRAGGKETQYF.

The chain carries TRBV20-1 and TRBJ2-7, with D perhaps matching TRBD1 (6 bases). The CDR3 contains 11 residues. In germline, CDR1 is DFQATT, CDR2 SNEGSKA (reference sequence). V lost 4 bases and J 5 bases, leaving 9 bases between the germline ends. CDR3 nucleotides: TGCAGTGCTACAGCAGGGGACGAGCAGTACTTC. Translation: CSATAGDEQYF.

This clone has just a few counts. The chain combines TRBV3-1 (or the pseudogene TRBV3-2) with TRBJ2-2; a weak D match, TRBD2 (6 bases). Trimming removed 3 bases at V and 4 bases at J, with 12 bases between. CDR1 and CDR2 from the germline V gene are LGHDT and YNNKEL (reference sequence). This CDR3 is built from 15 residues. The CDR3 loop is CASSQVAGITGELFF. CDR3 coding DNA: TGTGCCAGCAGCCAGGTTGCGGGAATCACCGGGGAGCTGTTTTTT.

This sequence joins TRBV18 and TRBJ1-4; D remains ambiguous. CDR1 is KGHSH and CDR2 is LQKENI in the germline V gene. V was trimmed by 5 bases and J by 5 bases, leaving 18 bases between them. This CDR3 has 16 amino acids. CDR3 in amino acids: CASSEDAGSWNEKLFF. DNA for the CDR3: TGTGCCAGCTCAGAAGATGCGGGGTCTTGGAATGAAAAACTGTTTTTT.

V usage is TRBV30 and J usage is TRBJ2-1, with D maybe TRBD1 (5 bases). The germline V gene encodes CDR1 GTSNPN and CDR2 SVGIG (reference sequence). The V gene lost 1 base and the J gene lost 9 bases, with 25 bases spanning the gap. The CDR3 has 17 residues. This chain's CDR3 is CAWSGEGVVGLYGEQFF. As DNA, the CDR3 is TGTGCCTGGAGTGGGGAAGGGGTCGTGGGGCTTTACGGTGAGCAGTTCTTC.

The chain combines TRBV10-3 with TRBJ2-2; D remains unclear. Per the germline V gene, CDR1 is ENHRY and CDR2 is SYGVKD. Trimming stripped 11 bases from V and 0 bases from J, with 10 bases between. The CDR3 has 13 amino acids. The CDR3 nucleotides are TGTGCCTTACAGCCCGCGAACACCGGGGAGCTGTTTTTT. It translates to CALQPANTGELFF.

This clone came up a few times. V is TRBV3-1 (or the pseudogene TRBV3-2) and J is TRBJ2-7; 11 bases are shared with TRBD2. The V and J ends lost 4 bases and 5 bases, in that order; junction bases with no gene match: 7. The germline gives CDR1 LGHDT, CDR2 YNNKEL (reference sequence). This CDR3 contains 15 residues. The CDR3 is CASSPWTSGSHEQYF. The CDR3 DNA reads as TGTGCCAGCAGCCCGTGGACTAGCGGGTCCCACGAGCAGTACTTC.

The V gene is TRBV29-1, the J gene TRBJ1-4; D may be TRBD1 (5 bases). Germline CDR1 and CDR2: SQVTM and ANQGSEA. The CDR3 contains 12 residues. V lost 4 bases and J 8 bases, leaving 11 bases between the germline ends. The CDR3 loop is CSVAAGDEKLFF. Written as DNA, the CDR3 is TGCAGCGTTGCGGCGGGGGACGAAAAACTGTTTTTT. Combining the CDR3 with reference TRBV29-1 and TRBJ1-4 gives the whole variable domain SAVISQKPSRDICQRGTSLTIQCQVDSQVTMMFWYRQQPGQSLTLIATANQGSEATYESGFVIDKFPISRPNLTFSTLTVSNMSPEDSSIYLCSVAAGDEKLFFGSGTQLSVL.

The chain joins TRBV18 to TRBJ2-7; D unclear. Per germline, CDR1 KGHSH and CDR2 LQKENI. The CDR3 has 14 residues. The V end was cut by 2 bases, the J end by 6 bases, with 14 bases between. The CDR3 DNA follows: TGTGCCAGCTCACCAGAGCCGTCCCTCTCCGAGCAGTACTTC. Its translation: CASSPEPSLSEQYF.

The CDR3 loop is CATSDSGTAYEQYF. The CDR3 DNA is TGTGCCACCAGTGACTCCGGGACAGCCTACGAGCAGTACTTC. This chain joins TRBV24-1 and TRBJ2-7, with TRBD1 matching 7 bases. Germline CDR1 is KGHDR and CDR2 is SFDVKD. V shed 4 bases and J 2 bases; nucleotides not matched to a gene: 4. The CDR3 consists of 14 residues.

CDR3 DNA sequence: TGTGCCAGCGTGCCGTGGGGGGGGAACATTCAGTACTTC. This translates into CASVPWGGNIQYF. The chain is built from TRBV27 and TRBJ2-4; 7 bases are shared with TRBD2. Per germline, CDR1 MNHEY and CDR2 SMNVEV (reference sequence). This CDR3 is built from 13 residues. J gave up 7 bases and V 8 bases, and 8 bases lay outside the gene matches.

The chain carries TRBV7-2 and TRBJ1-1; D call uncertain. The CDR3 is made up of 11 amino acids. CDR1 is SGHTA and CDR2 is FQGNSA in the germline V gene. V shed 4 bases and J shed 5 bases, with 5 bases lying between them. The CDR3, as DNA: TGTGCCAGCAGCTCTTTAACTGAAGCTTTCTTT. This codes for CASSSLTEAFF.

This chain uses TRBV6-4 with TRBJ1-4; no reliable D call. The CDR3 sequence is 15 residues long. Germline V gene sequence: CDR1 MRHNA, CDR2 SNTAGT. The V gene lost 4 bases and the J gene lost 2 bases, with 11 bases spanning the gap. The CDR3 sequence is CASSAGRGTNEKLFF. The CDR3 nucleotides read TGTGCCAGCAGTGCGGGGAGAGGGACTAATGAAAAACTGTTTTTT.

The chain combines TRBV7-2 with TRBJ1-5; TRBD1 might be the D (5 bases). The CDR3 extends over 17 amino acids. V was clipped by 5 bases and J by 5 bases, with 22 bases between them. Looked up from germline, CDR1 is SGHTA and CDR2 is FQGNSA. The CDR3 DNA sequence: TGTGCCAGCAGCCCCCAGGGTATCCAGGGAAGCTATCAGCCCCAGCATTTT. As protein: CASSPQGIQGSYQPQHF. The full variable domain, completed using reference TRBV7-2 and TRBJ1-5, is GAGVSQSPSNKVTEKGKDVELRCDPISGHTALYWYRQSLGQGLEFLIYFQGNSAPDKSGLPSDRFSAERTGGSVSTLTIQRTQQEDSAVYLCASSPQGIQGSYQPQHFGDGTRLSIL.

The chain is built from TRBV7-3 and TRBJ2-2; weak D call: TRBD2 (6 bases). V dropped 1 base and J dropped 0 bases, with 15 bases sitting between them. Germline loops: CDR1 SGHTA, CDR2 FQGTGA. The CDR3 length is 18 residues. Here the CDR3 reads CASSLIVGGLANTGELFF. CDR3 DNA: TGTGCCAGCAGCTTAATAGTTGGGGGGTTGGCGAACACCGGGGAGCTGTTTTTT.

This sequence joins TRBV7-5 and TRBJ2-1; the table's TRBD2 call for D was not verified on the DNA. TRBV7-5 is an annotated pseudogene. There are 16 residues in the CDR3. CDR3 loop: CVRSRRGVGGLNEQFF. In DNA, the CDR3 is TGTGTCAGAAGCCGAAGGGGAGTGGGGGGGCTGAATGAGCAGTTCTTC.

The J gene is TRBJ1-2, the V gene TRBV5-5; D remains unclear. This CDR3 is 14 amino acids long. V lost 0 bases and J lost 2, with 8 bases in between. Germline CDR1 and CDR2: SGHKS and YYEKEE (reference sequence). CDR3 DNA sequence: TGTGCCAGCAGCTTGGCCTCCTTCAACTATGGCTACACCTTC. It codes for CASSLASFNYGYTF.

The chain has TRBV5-4 and TRBJ1-4; the match to TRBD1 covers 7 bases. V was clipped by 7 bases and J by 7 bases; unmatched bases: 4. Germline V gene sequence: CDR1 SGHNT, CDR2 YYREEE (reference sequence). This CDR3 region has 12 residues. The CDR3 protein is CASGRTGEKLFF. The CDR3 DNA follows: TGTGCCAGCGGACGGACAGGTGAAAAACTGTTTTTT.